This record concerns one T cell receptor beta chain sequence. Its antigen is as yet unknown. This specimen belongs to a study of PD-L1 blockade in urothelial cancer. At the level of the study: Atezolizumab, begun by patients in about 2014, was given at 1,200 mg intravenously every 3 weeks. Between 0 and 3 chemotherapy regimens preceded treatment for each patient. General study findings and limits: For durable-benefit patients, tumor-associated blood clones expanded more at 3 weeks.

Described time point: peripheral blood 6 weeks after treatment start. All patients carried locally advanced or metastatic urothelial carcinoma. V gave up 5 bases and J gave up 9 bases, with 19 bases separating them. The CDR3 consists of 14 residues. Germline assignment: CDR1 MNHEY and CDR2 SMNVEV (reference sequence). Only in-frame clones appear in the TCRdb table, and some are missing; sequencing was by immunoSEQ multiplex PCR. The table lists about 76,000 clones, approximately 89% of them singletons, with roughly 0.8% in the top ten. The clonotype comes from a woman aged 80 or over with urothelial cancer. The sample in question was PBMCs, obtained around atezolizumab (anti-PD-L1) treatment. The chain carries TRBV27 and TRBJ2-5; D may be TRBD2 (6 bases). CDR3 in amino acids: CASSRAGRHWAQYF. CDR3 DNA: TGTGCCAGCAGTCGAGCGGGCCGCCACTGGGCCCAGTACTTC.